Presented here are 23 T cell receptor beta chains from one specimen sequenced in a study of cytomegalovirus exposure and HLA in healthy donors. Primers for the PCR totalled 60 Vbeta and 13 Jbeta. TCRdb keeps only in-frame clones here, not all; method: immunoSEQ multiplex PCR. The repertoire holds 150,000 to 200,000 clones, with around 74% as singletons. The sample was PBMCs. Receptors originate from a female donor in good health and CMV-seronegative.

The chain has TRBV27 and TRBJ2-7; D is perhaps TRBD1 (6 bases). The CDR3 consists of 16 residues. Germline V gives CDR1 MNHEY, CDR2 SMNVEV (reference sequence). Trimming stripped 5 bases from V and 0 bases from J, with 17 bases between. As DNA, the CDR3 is TGTGCCAGCAGTGCCCCGGGACACCCGAGCTCCTACGAGCAGTACTTC. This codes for CASSAPGHPSSYEQYF.

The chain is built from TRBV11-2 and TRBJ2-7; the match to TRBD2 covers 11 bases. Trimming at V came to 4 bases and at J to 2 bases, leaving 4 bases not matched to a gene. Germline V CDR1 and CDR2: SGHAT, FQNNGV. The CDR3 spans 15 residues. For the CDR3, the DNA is TGTGCCAGCAGCTCATCTAGCGGGGGGCCCTACGAGCAGTACTTC. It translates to CASSSSSGGPYEQYF.

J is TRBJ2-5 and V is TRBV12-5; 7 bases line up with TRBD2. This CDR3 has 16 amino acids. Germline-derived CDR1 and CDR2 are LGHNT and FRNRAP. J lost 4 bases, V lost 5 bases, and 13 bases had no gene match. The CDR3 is CASGGPPGTTGETQYF. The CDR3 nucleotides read TGTGCTAGTGGTGGACCTCCCGGGACTACCGGAGAGACCCAGTACTTC.

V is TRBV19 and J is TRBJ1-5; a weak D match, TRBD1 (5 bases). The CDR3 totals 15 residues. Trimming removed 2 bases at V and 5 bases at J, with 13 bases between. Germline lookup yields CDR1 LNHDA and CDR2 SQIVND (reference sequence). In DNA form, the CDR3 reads TGTGCCAGTAGTATAAGAAGGGGCGCTTATCAGCCCCAGCATTTT. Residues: CASSIRRGAYQPQHF.

This chain's CDR3 is CASSLEAGLAGRTDTQYF. CDR3 DNA: TGTGCCAGCAGCTTAGAAGCGGGACTAGCGGGTCGGACAGATACGCAGTATTTT. This rearrangement joins TRBV7-9 to TRBJ2-3; 12 bases line up with TRBD2. The CDR3 runs to 18 residues. V lost 1 base and J lost 3; bases outside the gene matches: 8. Germline V gives CDR1 SEHNR, CDR2 FQNEAQ (reference sequence).

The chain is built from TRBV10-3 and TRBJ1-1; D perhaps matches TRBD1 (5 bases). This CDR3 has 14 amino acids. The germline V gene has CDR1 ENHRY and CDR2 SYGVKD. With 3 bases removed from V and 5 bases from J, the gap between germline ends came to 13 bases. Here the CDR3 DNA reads TGTGCCATCAGTGAATTGAAAGGGGCTACTGAAGCTTTCTTT. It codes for CAISELKGATEAFF.

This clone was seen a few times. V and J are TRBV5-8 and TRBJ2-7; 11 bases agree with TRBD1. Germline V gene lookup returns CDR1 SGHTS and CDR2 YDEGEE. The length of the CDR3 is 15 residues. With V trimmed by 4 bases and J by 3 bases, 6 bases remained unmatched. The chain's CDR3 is CASSLWGQGGYEQYF. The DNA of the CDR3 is TGTGCCAGCAGCCTATGGGGACAGGGGGGCTACGAGCAGTACTTC.

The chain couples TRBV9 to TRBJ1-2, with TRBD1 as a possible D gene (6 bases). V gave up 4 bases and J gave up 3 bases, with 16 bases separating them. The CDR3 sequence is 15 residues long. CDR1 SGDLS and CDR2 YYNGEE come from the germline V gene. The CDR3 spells CASSPRPGVDYGYTF. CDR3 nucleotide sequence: TGTGCCAGCAGCCCACGTCCAGGGGTAGACTATGGCTACACCTTC. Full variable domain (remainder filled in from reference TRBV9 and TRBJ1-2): DSGVTQTPKHLITATGQRVTLRCSPRSGDLSVYWYQQSLDQGLQFLIQYYNGEERAKGNILERFSAQQFPDLHSELNLSSLELGDSALYFCASSPRPGVDYGYTFGSGTRLTVV.

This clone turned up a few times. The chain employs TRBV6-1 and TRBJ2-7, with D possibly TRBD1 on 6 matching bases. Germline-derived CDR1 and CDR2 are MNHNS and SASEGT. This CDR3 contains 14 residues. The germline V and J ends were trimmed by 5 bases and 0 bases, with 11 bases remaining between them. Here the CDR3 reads CASSSSGHSYEQYF. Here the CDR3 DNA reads TGTGCCAGCAGTTCCTCGGGACACTCCTACGAGCAGTACTTC.

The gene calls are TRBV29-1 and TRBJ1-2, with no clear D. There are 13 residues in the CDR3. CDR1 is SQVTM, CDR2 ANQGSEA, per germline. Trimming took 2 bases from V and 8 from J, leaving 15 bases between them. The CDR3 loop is CSVEIYGLVGYTF. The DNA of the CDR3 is TGCAGCGTTGAAATTTATGGTCTAGTGGGCTACACCTTC.

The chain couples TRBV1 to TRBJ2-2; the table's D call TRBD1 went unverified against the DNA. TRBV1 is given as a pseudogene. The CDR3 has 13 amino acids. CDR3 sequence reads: CTSSQDRAGELFF. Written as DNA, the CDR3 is TGCACCAGCAGCCAAGACAGGGCCGGGGAGCTGTTTTTT.

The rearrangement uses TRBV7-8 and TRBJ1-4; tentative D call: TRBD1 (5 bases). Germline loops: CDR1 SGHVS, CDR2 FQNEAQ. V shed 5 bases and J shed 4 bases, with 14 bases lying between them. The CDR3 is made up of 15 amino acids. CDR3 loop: CASSLSLGGNEKLFF. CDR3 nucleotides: TGTGCCAGCAGCCTGAGCCTCGGGGGTAATGAAAAACTGTTTTTT.

The CDR3 loop is CASREEFRSYEQYF. CDR3 nucleotides: TGTGCCAGCAGGGAGGAGTTCCGCTCCTACGAGCAGTACTTC. V gene TRBV2 combines with J gene TRBJ2-7; tentatively, D is TRBD2 (5 bases). There are 14 residues in the CDR3. Germline CDR1 and CDR2: SNHLY and FYNNEI. Trimming stripped 6 bases from V and 0 bases from J, with 12 bases between.

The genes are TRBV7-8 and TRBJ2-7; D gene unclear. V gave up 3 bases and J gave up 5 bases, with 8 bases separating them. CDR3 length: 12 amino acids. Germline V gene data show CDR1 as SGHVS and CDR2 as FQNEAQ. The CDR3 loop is CASSFERDEQYF. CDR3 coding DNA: TGTGCCAGCAGCTTTGAAAGAGACGAGCAGTACTTC.

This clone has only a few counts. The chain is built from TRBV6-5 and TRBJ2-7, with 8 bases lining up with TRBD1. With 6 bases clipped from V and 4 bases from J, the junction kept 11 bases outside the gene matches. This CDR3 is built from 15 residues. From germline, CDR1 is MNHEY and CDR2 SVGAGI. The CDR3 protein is CASSYYAGGPYEQYF. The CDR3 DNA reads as TGTGCCAGCAGCTATTACGCAGGGGGCCCGTACGAGCAGTACTTC.

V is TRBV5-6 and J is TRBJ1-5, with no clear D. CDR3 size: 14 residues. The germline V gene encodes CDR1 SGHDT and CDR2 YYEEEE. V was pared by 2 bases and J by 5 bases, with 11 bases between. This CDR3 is CASSFRGEDQPQHF. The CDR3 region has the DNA TGTGCCAGCAGCTTCCGGGGAGAGGATCAGCCCCAGCATTTT.

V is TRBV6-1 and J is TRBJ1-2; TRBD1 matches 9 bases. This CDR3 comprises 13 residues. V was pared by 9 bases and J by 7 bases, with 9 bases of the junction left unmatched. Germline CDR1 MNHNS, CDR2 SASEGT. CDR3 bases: TGTGCCAGTTCGAGGGGACAGGGCTCTGGCTACACCTTC. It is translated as CASSRGQGSGYTF.

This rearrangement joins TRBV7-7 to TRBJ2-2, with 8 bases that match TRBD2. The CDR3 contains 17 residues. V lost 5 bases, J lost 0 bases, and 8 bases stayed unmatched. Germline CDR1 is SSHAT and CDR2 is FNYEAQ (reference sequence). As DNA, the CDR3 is TGTGCCAGCAGCCGGGGGGGGCGGGGAGCGAACACCGGGGAGCTGTTTTTT. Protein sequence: CASSRGGRGANTGELFF.

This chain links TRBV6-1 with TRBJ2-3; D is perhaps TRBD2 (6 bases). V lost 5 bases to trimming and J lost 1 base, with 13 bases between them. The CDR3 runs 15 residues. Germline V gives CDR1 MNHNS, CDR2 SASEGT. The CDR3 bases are TGTGCCAGCAGTCCGGGACTGGGGGGCACAGATACGCAGTATTTT. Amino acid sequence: CASSPGLGGTDTQYF.

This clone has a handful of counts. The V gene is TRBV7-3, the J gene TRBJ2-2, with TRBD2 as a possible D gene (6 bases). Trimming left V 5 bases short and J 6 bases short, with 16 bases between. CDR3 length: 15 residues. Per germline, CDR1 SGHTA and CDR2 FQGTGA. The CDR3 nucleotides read TGTGCCAGCAGCCCCTACGCAGGGAGGTCCGGGGAGCTGTTTTTT. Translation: CASSPYAGRSGELFF. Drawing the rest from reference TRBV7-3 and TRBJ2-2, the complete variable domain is GAGVSQTPSNKVTEKGKYVELRCDPISGHTALYWYRQSLGQGPEFLIYFQGTGAADDSGLPNDRFFAVRPEGSVSTLKIQRTERGDSAVYLCASSPYAGRSGELFFGEGSRLTVL.

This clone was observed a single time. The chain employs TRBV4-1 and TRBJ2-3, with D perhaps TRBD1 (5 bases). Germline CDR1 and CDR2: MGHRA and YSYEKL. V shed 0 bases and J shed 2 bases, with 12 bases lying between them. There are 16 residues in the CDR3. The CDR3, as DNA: TGCGCCAGCAGCCAAGATGGAGCCAGGGACACAGATACGCAGTATTTT. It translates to CASSQDGARDTDTQYF.

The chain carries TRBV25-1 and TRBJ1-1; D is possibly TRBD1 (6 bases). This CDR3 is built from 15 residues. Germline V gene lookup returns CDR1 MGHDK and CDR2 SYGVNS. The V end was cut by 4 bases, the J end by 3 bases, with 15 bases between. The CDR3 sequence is CASSGAGVKDTEAFF. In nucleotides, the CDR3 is TGTGCCAGCAGTGGCGCAGGGGTTAAGGACACTGAAGCTTTCTTT.

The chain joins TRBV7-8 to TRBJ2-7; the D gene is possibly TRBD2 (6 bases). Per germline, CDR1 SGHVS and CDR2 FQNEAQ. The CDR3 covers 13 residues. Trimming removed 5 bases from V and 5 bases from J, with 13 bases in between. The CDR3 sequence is CASSPGTLNEQYF. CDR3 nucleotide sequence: TGTGCCAGCAGCCCGGGGACTCTCAACGAGCAGTACTTC.